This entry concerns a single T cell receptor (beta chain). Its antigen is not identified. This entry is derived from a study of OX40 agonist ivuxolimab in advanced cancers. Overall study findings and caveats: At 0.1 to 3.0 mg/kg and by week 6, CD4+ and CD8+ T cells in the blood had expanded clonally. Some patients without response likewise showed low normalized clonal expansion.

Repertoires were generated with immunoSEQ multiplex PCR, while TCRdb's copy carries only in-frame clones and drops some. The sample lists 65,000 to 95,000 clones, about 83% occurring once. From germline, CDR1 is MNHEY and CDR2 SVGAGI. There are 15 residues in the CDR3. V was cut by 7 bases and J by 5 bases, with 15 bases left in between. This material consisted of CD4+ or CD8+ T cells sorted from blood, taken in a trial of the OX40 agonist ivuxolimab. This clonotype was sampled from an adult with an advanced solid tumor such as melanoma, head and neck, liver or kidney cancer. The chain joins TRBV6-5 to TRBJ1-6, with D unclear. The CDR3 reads CASNSNDGNNSPLHF. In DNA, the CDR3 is TGTGCCAGCAACTCTAACGACGGGAATAATTCACCCCTCCACTTT.